Only one count was recorded for the clone carrying this T cell receptor beta chain. The data were produced by immunoSEQ multiplex PCR, yet TCRdb's version contains in-frame clones alone and is incomplete. The repertoire consists of 100,000 to 150,000 clones, with 92% occurring once and the leading ten covering about 2.2%. Germline V gives CDR1 LGHNA, CDR2 YNFKEQ. Germline trimming cut 1 base from V and 7 bases from J; bases unmatched to any gene: 5. The CDR3 sequence is 15 residues long. This sample was included in a study of control samples from healthy donors and cancer patients. The receptor was isolated from a woman aged 45-59 years in good health. Input material: blood. The rearrangement uses TRBV4-2 and TRBJ1-2, with 11 bases aligning to TRBD1. The CDR3 DNA sequence: TGTGCCAGCAGCCAAGGAGGGACAGGGGGTGGTGGCTACACCTTC. Translation: CASSQGGTGGGGYTF.